These 5 T cell receptor beta chains came from one sample sequenced in a study of response to subunit inactivated influenza vaccine. TCRdb reprocessed the RT-PCR reads via MiXCR and lists one record per CDR3 protein. The data show around 190,000 distinct CDR3 sequences, 13% to 15% seen once. The sequenced sample was CD8+ T cells sorted from PBMCs, obtained roughly 5 days after vaccination. These receptors originate from a man aged 50 to 59 who received an inactivated influenza vaccine.

The chain employs TRBV5-4 and TRBJ2-3; tentative D call: TRBD2 (6 bases). V was shortened by 4 bases and J by 1 base, with 16 bases between the two germline ends. Per germline, CDR1 SGHNT and CDR2 YYREEE (reference sequence). This CDR3 is 16 amino acids long. Here the CDR3 DNA reads TGTGCCAGCAGCCCCCCCTCGGGAGCCGGCACAGATACGCAGTATTTT. Protein sequence: CASSPPSGAGTDTQYF.

This clonotype was seen a few times. The chain employs TRBV14 and TRBJ1-2; D is uncertain. CDR1 is SGHDN, CDR2 FVKESK, per germline. Trimming removed 1 base at V and 1 base at J, with 10 bases between. CDR3 length equals 15 residues. In nucleotides, the CDR3 is TGTGCCAGCAGCCAAGTTGCTGGCAGTAACTATGGCTACACCTTC. Encoded protein: CASSQVAGSNYGYTF.

This clonotype was seen only a few times. The chain couples TRBV11-2 to TRBJ2-7; no clear D gene. V was clipped by 5 bases and J by 6 bases, with 23 bases between them. CDR1 and CDR2 from the germline V gene are SGHAT and FQNNGV. The length of the CDR3 is 16 residues. The CDR3: CASSPTWAGGPGEQYF. The CDR3 DNA follows: TGTGCCAGCAGCCCAACCTGGGCAGGCGGTCCTGGCGAGCAGTACTTC.

This clonotype was observed a handful of times. The chain is built from TRBV7-6 and TRBJ2-1; 7 nucleotides match TRBD2. Germline assignment: CDR1 SGHVS and CDR2 FNYEAQ. The V gene end was trimmed by 3 bases and the J gene end by 8 bases; junction bases not matched to a gene: 13. CDR3 size: 16 residues. CDR3 sequence reads: CASSFFAGDLGDEQFF. In DNA form, the CDR3 reads TGTGCCAGCAGCTTTTTTGCGGGAGATTTGGGAGATGAGCAGTTCTTC.

A few counts support this clonotype. The chain uses TRBV12-3 or TRBV12-4 and TRBJ2-3; TRBD1 matches at 11 bases. J lost 4 bases, V lost 7 bases, and 7 bases had no gene match. The CDR3 runs to 15 residues. CDR3 region: CASKPQDRGPDTQYF. CDR3 nucleotide sequence: TGTGCCAGCAAACCTCAGGACAGGGGGCCAGATACGCAGTATTTT.